Listed below are T cell receptor beta chains from one sample, sequenced in a study of read filtering for tumor transcriptome and immune sequencing. TCRdb re-called the reads with MiXCR, one entry per CDR3 protein. Of about 58,000 distinct CDR3 sequences listed, approximately 13% were seen once; the top ten hold approximately 16%. Sequenced: a population of CD138-negative cells sorted from bone marrow. These TCRs come from a donor at least 40 years old with multiple myeloma. CDR3s leave out the opening cysteine and the closing phenylalanine or tryptophan.

>TRBV9
ASSVTSGTGTDTQY
>TRBV10-2
ASSETDTQY
>TRBV10-1
ASSESKRQINTGELF
>TRBV6-6
ASSPRDIDYNEQF
>TRBV20-1
SARDGPALQPQH
>TRBV20-1
SAYTGQGMGNTEAF
>TRBV2
ASSALENTEAF
>TRBV20-1
SAGDRLGGSTIY
>TRBV7-9
ASSLGVQAVGGSYEQY
>TRBV6-1
ASIQETQY
>TRBV3-1
ASSQTDRHSGLAF
>TRBV20-1
SAAKGGNNEQF
>TRBV7-8
ASSLIYVRDRLHTDAEAF
>TRBV5-1
ASSLAVGSSTDTQY
>TRBV7-2
ASSLITGSETQY
>TRBV5-5
ASKTGDADRPQH
>TRBV12-3/TRBV12-4
ASSLGPDTTGELF
>TRBV4-2
ASSLLLRETQY
>TRBV6-4
ASSDSEDRERSNTEAF
>TRBV7-2
ASSIFLPGVSEQY
>TRBV30
AREGRMNTEAF
>TRBV9
ASSGARNEQF
>TRBV6-5
ASRAGQSTDTQY
>TRBV11-2
ASSPSPIGNQPQH
>TRBV29-1
SGQGASGGELF
>TRBV2
ASSGEGLNQPQH
>TRBV28
ASSPAGGGLEQY
>TRBV5-5
ASSPRSIYNEQF
>TRBV6-1
ASRMGDRVYGYT
>TRBV6-1
ASSEAYGQGWQPQH
>TRBV3-1
ASSQDAGYEAF
>TRBV3-1
ASSQGRAAGELF
>TRBV5-1
ASSPTGNTGELV
>TRBV25-1
ASSDPTGRNEKLF
>TRBV29-1
SVVFPQATQY
>TRBV7-9
ASSSQGARGYT
>TRBV6-5
ASSYLTEQF
>TRBV5-1
ASSPDGLAGVRQETQY
>TRBV28
ASSPRLQNTEAF
>TRBV27
ASSFRSGYHEQY
>TRBV5-4
ASSLEIQGTQY
>TRBV6-5
ASSRDVRNQPQH
>TRBV5-1
ASSSRTGVDTGELF
>TRBV6-5
ASRDGDNSPLH